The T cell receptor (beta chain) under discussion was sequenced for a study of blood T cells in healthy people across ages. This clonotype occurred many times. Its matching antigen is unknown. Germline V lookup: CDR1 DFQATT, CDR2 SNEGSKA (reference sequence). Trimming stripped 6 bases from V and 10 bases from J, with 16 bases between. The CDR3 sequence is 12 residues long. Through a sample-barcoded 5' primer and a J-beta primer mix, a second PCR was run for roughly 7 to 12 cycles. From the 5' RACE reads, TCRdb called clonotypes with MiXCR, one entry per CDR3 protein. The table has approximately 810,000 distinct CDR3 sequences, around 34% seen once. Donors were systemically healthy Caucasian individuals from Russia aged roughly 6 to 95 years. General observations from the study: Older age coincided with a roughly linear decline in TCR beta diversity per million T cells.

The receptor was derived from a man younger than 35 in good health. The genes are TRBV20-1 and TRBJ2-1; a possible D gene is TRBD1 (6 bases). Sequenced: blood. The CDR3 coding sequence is TGCAGTGCAACCAGGGGATTTGGGGAGCAGTTCTTC. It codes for CSATRGFGEQFF.